Listed below are T cell receptor beta chains from one sample, sequenced in a study of blood T cell repertoires in COVID-19. Sequencing was performed with immunoSEQ multiplex PCR; in TCRdb, only in-frame clones are kept and a portion is missing. Among 80,000 or so clones listed, around four fifths were seen once. Source material: peripheral blood. These TCRs come from a human donor in a cohort sampled during active COVID-19. Each CDR3 is given with its conserved first and last residue. Each record gives: J gene, clone size, V gene, D gene, CDR3 protein, CDR3 DNA. D genes are given only for firm matches. Some rows mark clone size as missing; the rest say once, few, many or name a class of expanded clone.

J gene: TRBJ2-7
clone size: NA
V gene: TRBV7-8
D gene: TRBD1
CDR3 protein: CASSLRQGPYEQYF
CDR3 DNA: TGTGCCAGCAGCCTTCGACAGGGGCCCTACGAGCAGTACTTC

J gene: TRBJ1-1
clone size: NA
V gene: TRBV18
D gene: TRBD1
CDR3 protein: CASSLTGRLNTEAFF
CDR3 DNA: TGTGCCAGCTCTCTGACAGGGAGGCTGAACACTGAAGCTTTCTTT

J gene: TRBJ1-1
clone size: few
V gene: TRBV21-1
D gene: NA
CDR3 protein: CASSKEAGDDEAFF
CDR3 DNA: TGTGCCAGCAGCAAAGAAGCAGGGGATGATGAAGCTTTCTTT

J gene: TRBJ1-2
clone size: NA
V gene: TRBV4-3
D gene: TRBD1
CDR3 protein: CASSQVAGGLSGYTF
CDR3 DNA: TGCGCCAGCAGCCAAGTGGCAGGGGGTTTGTCTGGCTACACCTTC

J gene: TRBJ2-1
clone size: NA
V gene: TRBV4-1
D gene: TRBD2
CDR3 protein: CASSSPRASGGPDEQFF
CDR3 DNA: TGCGCCAGCAGCTCCCCGAGGGCTAGCGGGGGGCCCGATGAGCAGTTCTTC

J gene: TRBJ2-7
clone size: once
V gene: TRBV4-1
D gene: NA
CDR3 protein: CASSQDKVQRAYEQYF
CDR3 DNA: TGCGCCAGCAGCCAAGATAAAGTCCAGCGGGCCTACGAGCAGTACTTC

J gene: TRBJ1-2
clone size: NA
V gene: TRBV19
D gene: NA
CDR3 protein: CASRTGTNLGGYGYTF
CDR3 DNA: TGTGCCAGTAGGACCGGGACAAACTTAGGGGGCTATGGCTACACCTTC

J gene: TRBJ2-7
clone size: NA
V gene: TRBV30
D gene: NA
CDR3 protein: CAWSVSVRGNIEQYF
CDR3 DNA: TGTGCCTGGAGTGTAAGTGTGCGGGGAAACATCGAGCAGTACTTC

J gene: TRBJ2-2
clone size: NA
V gene: TRBV2
D gene: NA
CDR3 protein: CASSEWGANTGELFF
CDR3 DNA: TGTGCCAGCAGTGAATGGGGGGCGAACACCGGGGAGCTGTTTTTT

J gene: TRBJ2-7
clone size: NA
V gene: TRBV25-1
D gene: TRBD2
CDR3 protein: CASTKNERGREYEQYF
CDR3 DNA: TGTGCCAGCACCAAAAACGAGCGGGGAAGAGAGTACGAGCAGTACTTC

J gene: TRBJ2-7
clone size: few
V gene: TRBV6-6
D gene: TRBD1
CDR3 protein: CASTPLRDSSYEQYF
CDR3 DNA: TGTGCCAGCACTCCCCTTCGGGACAGCTCCTACGAGCAGTACTTC

J gene: TRBJ2-7
clone size: NA
V gene: TRBV5-4
D gene: NA
CDR3 protein: CASSPSLQGPAYEQYF
CDR3 DNA: TGTGCCAGCAGCCCGTCGTTGCAGGGGCCAGCCTACGAGCAGTACTTC

J gene: TRBJ2-3
clone size: NA
V gene: TRBV4-2
D gene: TRBD2
CDR3 protein: CASSQDLTGGGATDTQYF
CDR3 DNA: TGTGCCAGCAGCCAAGATCTAACGGGCGGGGGGGCGACAGATACGCAGTATTTT

J gene: TRBJ2-5
clone size: NA
V gene: TRBV6-5
D gene: TRBD2
CDR3 protein: CASSTSEETQYF
CDR3 DNA: TGTGCCAGCTCCACTAGCGAAGAGACCCAGTACTTC

J gene: TRBJ2-2
clone size: few
V gene: TRBV7-8
D gene: NA
CDR3 protein: CASSLVIATGELFF
CDR3 DNA: TGTGCCAGCAGCTTAGTGATAGCAACCGGGGAGCTGTTTTTT

J gene: TRBJ2-1
clone size: NA
V gene: TRBV2
D gene: TRBD2
CDR3 protein: CASSETPTSGQFF
CDR3 DNA: TGTGCCAGCAGTGAAACCCCGACTAGCGGGCAGTTCTTC

J gene: TRBJ2-5
clone size: NA
V gene: TRBV11-3
D gene: NA
CDR3 protein: CASSPSGETQYF
CDR3 DNA: TGTGCCAGCAGCCCCAGCGGGGAGACCCAGTACTTC

J gene: TRBJ2-7
clone size: NA
V gene: TRBV2
D gene: TRBD2
CDR3 protein: CASSGGRTSGGLTYEQYF
CDR3 DNA: TGTGCCAGCAGTGGGGGTCGGACTAGCGGGGGTCTGACCTACGAGCAGTACTTC

J gene: TRBJ1-4
clone size: NA
V gene: TRBV7-9
D gene: NA
CDR3 protein: CASSPLYPNEKLFF
CDR3 DNA: TGTGCCAGCAGCCCCCTTTATCCTAATGAAAAACTGTTTTTT

J gene: TRBJ1-4
clone size: NA
V gene: TRBV3-1/TRBV3-2
D gene: TRBD1
CDR3 protein: CASSQGQGEKLFF
CDR3 DNA: TGTGCCAGCAGCCAAGGACAGGGTGAAAAACTGTTTTTT

J gene: TRBJ1-5
clone size: few
V gene: TRBV4-1
D gene: NA
CDR3 protein: CASSQTGFGQPQHF
CDR3 DNA: TGCGCCAGCAGCCAAACAGGGTTTGGTCAGCCCCAGCATTTT

J gene: TRBJ2-5
clone size: NA
V gene: TRBV27
D gene: NA
CDR3 protein: CASSPLFAAEKETQYF
CDR3 DNA: TGTGCCAGCAGCCCCCTTTTTGCGGCGGAAAAAGAGACCCAGTACTTC

J gene: TRBJ1-2
clone size: NA
V gene: TRBV6-1
D gene: NA
CDR3 protein: CASSEGHTGTYGYTF
CDR3 DNA: TGTGCCAGCAGTGAAGGCCACACAGGGACCTATGGCTACACCTTC

J gene: TRBJ1-2
clone size: NA
V gene: TRBV2
D gene: NA
CDR3 protein: CASTGGQVYGYTF
CDR3 DNA: TGTGCCAGCACGGGGGGGCAGGTCTATGGCTACACCTTC

J gene: TRBJ2-5
clone size: NA
V gene: TRBV29-1
D gene: TRBD2
CDR3 protein: CSALAGGSSYQETQYF
CDR3 DNA: TGCAGCGCCCTAGCGGGGGGTTCCTCGTACCAAGAGACCCAGTACTTC

J gene: TRBJ1-1
clone size: NA
V gene: TRBV23-1
D gene: NA
CDR3 protein: CADAGRAYTEAFF
CDR3 DNA: TGCGCCGATGCAGGCAGGGCTTATACTGAAGCTTTCTTT

J gene: TRBJ2-1
clone size: NA
V gene: TRBV7-9
D gene: NA
CDR3 protein: CASSSERGNNEQFF
CDR3 DNA: TGTGCCAGCAGCTCCGAACGAGGAAACAATGAGCAGTTCTTC

J gene: TRBJ1-2
clone size: NA
V gene: TRBV28
D gene: NA
CDR3 protein: CASSRGGPPDYGYTF
CDR3 DNA: TGTGCCAGCAGCCGGGGGGGGCCTCCGGACTATGGCTACACCTTC

J gene: TRBJ1-2
clone size: NA
V gene: TRBV7-2
D gene: NA
CDR3 protein: CASSLDSFYGYTF
CDR3 DNA: TGTGCCAGCAGCTTGGACAGCTTCTATGGCTACACCTTC

J gene: TRBJ2-7
clone size: NA
V gene: TRBV13
D gene: NA
CDR3 protein: CASSLVREGDEQYF
CDR3 DNA: TGTGCCAGCAGCTTAGTGAGGGAGGGGGACGAGCAGTACTTC

J gene: TRBJ2-6
clone size: NA
V gene: TRBV2
D gene: TRBD1
CDR3 protein: CASSAGTGGKDSGANVLTF
CDR3 DNA: TGTGCCAGCAGTGCCGGGACAGGGGGTAAAGACTCTGGGGCCAACGTCCTGACTTTC

J gene: TRBJ2-1
clone size: NA
V gene: TRBV9
D gene: NA
CDR3 protein: CASSSRGRSDNEQFF
CDR3 DNA: TGTGCCAGCAGCTCCCGTGGGAGGAGTGACAATGAGCAGTTCTTC

J gene: TRBJ1-2
clone size: NA
V gene: TRBV28
D gene: TRBD1
CDR3 protein: CASSGDRRLYGYTF
CDR3 DNA: TGTGCCAGCAGTGGGGACAGACGGCTCTATGGCTACACCTTC

J gene: TRBJ1-1
clone size: NA
V gene: TRBV9
D gene: NA
CDR3 protein: CASSPSAPSTEAFF
CDR3 DNA: TGTGCCAGCAGCCCAAGCGCACCCAGCACTGAAGCTTTCTTT

J gene: TRBJ1-1
clone size: NA
V gene: TRBV2
D gene: TRBD1
CDR3 protein: CARAPGQGPGTEAFF
CDR3 DNA: TGTGCCAGGGCACCGGGACAGGGGCCTGGCACTGAAGCTTTCTTT

J gene: TRBJ2-1
clone size: NA
V gene: TRBV19
D gene: TRBD1
CDR3 protein: CASIKTGARNEQFF
CDR3 DNA: TGTGCCAGTATTAAAACAGGGGCCAGGAATGAGCAGTTCTTC

J gene: TRBJ2-5
clone size: NA
V gene: TRBV9
D gene: NA
CDR3 protein: CASSVRQGETQYF
CDR3 DNA: TGTGCCAGCAGCGTCCGTCAGGGGGAGACCCAGTACTTC

J gene: TRBJ1-3
clone size: NA
V gene: TRBV2
D gene: NA
CDR3 protein: CASNPPGFGGTIYF
CDR3 DNA: TGTGCCAGCAATCCCCCGGGTTTCGGGGGGACCATATATTTT

J gene: TRBJ1-4
clone size: NA
V gene: TRBV7-2
D gene: NA
CDR3 protein: CASSLAYPGKLFF
CDR3 DNA: TGTGCCAGCAGCTTAGCTTATCCCGGGAAACTGTTTTTT

J gene: TRBJ1-2
clone size: once
V gene: TRBV7-9
D gene: NA
CDR3 protein: CASSLGQLNYGYTF
CDR3 DNA: TGTGCCAGCAGCCTTGGACAGCTTAACTATGGCTACACCTTC